This T cell receptor (beta chain) is from a study of early T cells in non-severe SARS-CoV-2 infection. On the study more broadly: The study sequenced bulk RNA from unsorted whole blood, with chains unpaired.

Attached unique molecular identifiers marked individual cDNA molecules. TCRdb reprocessed the 5' RACE reads via MiXCR and lists one record per CDR3 protein. The repertoire holds approximately 69,000 distinct CDR3 sequences, with approximately 10% as singletons. The V and J ends lost 5 bases and 6 bases respectively, with 16 bases between them. Per the germline V gene, CDR1 is KGHSH and CDR2 is LQKENI. The CDR3 loop spans 14 amino acids. This clonotype was recorded at least ten times. The antigen is unknown. Findings of the study overall: Comparison of clonotypes with VDJdb favored anti-spike CD8 responses while missing private and CD4 specificities.

This receptor was taken from an adult who was a healthcare worker with PCR-confirmed SARS-CoV-2 infection or an uninfected control (not recorded which). The rearrangement joins TRBV18 to TRBJ1-1, with D maybe TRBD1 (6 bases). The material sequenced was whole blood, taken at baseline. The CDR3: CASSSTRGWAEAFF. DNA for the CDR3: TGTGCCAGCTCATCAACCAGGGGTTGGGCTGAAGCTTTCTTT.